This T cell receptor beta chain was observed in a study of blood T cells in healthy people across ages. V shed 5 bases, J shed 2 bases, and the junction held 6 bases outside the gene matches. The CDR3 runs to 15 residues. CDR1 is SGHNT, CDR2 YENEEA, per germline. On this clonotype: Its antigen is unidentified.

Whole-study findings and limits: It was held that diversity estimates obtained from one million T cells represented underestimates. Higher naive T cell percentage went strongly together with higher TCR beta diversity.

Then a second PCR, running about 6 to 11 cycles, was carried out with a sample-barcoded 5' primer and a J-beta primer mix. TCRdb re-analysed the 5' RACE reads in MiXCR, keeping a single row per CDR3 protein. Of 1.5 million to 2 million distinct CDR3 sequences in the sample, 39% were seen once. The TCR was taken from a human donor in good health. Sequencing was carried out using blood. The chain joins TRBV11-3 to TRBJ2-1; TRBD1 agrees at 7 bases. CDR3 residues: CASSPHRGPYNEQFF. CDR3 coding DNA: TGTGCCAGCAGCCCACACAGGGGTCCCTACAATGAGCAGTTCTTC.